One and the same sample provided the 28 T cell receptor beta chains below, sequenced in a study of T cell responses to AZD1222 COVID-19 vaccine. Profiled with immunoSEQ multiplex PCR; TCRdb holds only in-frame clones, not every one. The sample lists around 160,000 clones; around 94% were seen once. Material: peripheral blood, obtained on day 0 of AZD1222 vaccination. Receptor source: an adult in good health.

This chain joins TRBV19 and TRBJ1-2; tentative D call: TRBD1 (5 bases). Germline-derived CDR1 and CDR2 are LNHDA and SQIVND (reference sequence). V dropped 6 bases and J dropped 5 bases, with 19 bases sitting between them. This CDR3 comprises 15 residues. CDR3 residues: CASSPTTGAGYGYTF. CDR3 coding DNA: TGTGCCAGTAGCCCAACCACAGGTGCGGGGTATGGCTACACCTTC. The full variable domain, completed using reference TRBV19 and TRBJ1-2, is DGGITQSPKYLFRKEGQNVTLSCEQNLNHDAMYWYRQDPGQGLRLIYYSQIVNDFQKGDIAEGYSVSREKKESFPLTVTSAQKNPTAFYLCASSPTTGAGYGYTFGSGTRLTVV.

The chain joins TRBV4-1 to TRBJ2-3; D is undetermined. CDR3 length: 14 amino acids. Germline V gene sequence: CDR1 MGHRA, CDR2 YSYEKL. The ends were cut back, 2 bases at V and 7 bases at J, with 13 bases in the middle. This CDR3 is CASSQILTSYTQYF. The CDR3 DNA is TGCGCCAGCAGCCAAATCCTGACTTCCTATACGCAGTATTTT.

The chain employs TRBV3-1 (or the pseudogene TRBV3-2) and TRBJ1-2, with D possibly matching TRBD1 (5 bases). Germline CDR1 and CDR2: LGHDT and YNNKEL (reference sequence). The ends were cut back, 4 bases at V and 0 bases at J, with 9 bases in the middle. The CDR3 consists of 14 residues. The CDR3 sequence: CASSRTTANYGYTF. The CDR3 DNA is TGTGCCAGCAGCCGGACGACAGCTAACTATGGCTACACCTTC.

The chain couples TRBV27 to TRBJ2-3, with a tentative D call TRBD1 (6 bases). V was trimmed by 6 bases and J by 2 bases, leaving 15 bases between them. Germline V lookup: CDR1 MNHEY, CDR2 SMNVEV (reference sequence). The CDR3 loop spans 15 amino acids. The DNA of the CDR3 is TGTGCCAGCAGAGCAGGGGTGGTCAACACAGATACGCAGTATTTT. Its protein is CASRAGVVNTDTQYF.

The chain links TRBV5-5 to TRBJ1-1; D perhaps matches TRBD1 (5 bases). CDR1 is SGHKS, CDR2 YYEKEE, per germline (reference sequence). This CDR3 is 18 amino acids long. Trimming removed 3 bases from V and 4 bases from J, with 25 bases in between. The CDR3 region is CASSSGHHQGVGITEAFF. The DNA for the CDR3 is TGTGCCAGCAGCTCCGGGCACCACCAGGGAGTAGGGATCACTGAAGCTTTCTTT.

This clone was detected a few times. The V call is TRBV3-1 (or the pseudogene TRBV3-2), the J call TRBJ2-2; no firm D call. The CDR3 is 15 residues long. The germline gives CDR1 LGHDT, CDR2 YNNKEL (reference sequence). The V and J ends lost 0 bases and 5 bases respectively, with 10 bases between them. The CDR3 DNA reads as TGTGCCAGCAGCCAAGATGACCTACCTACCGGGGAGCTGTTTTTT. Residues: CASSQDDLPTGELFF.

The V and J genes are TRBV10-3 and TRBJ1-3; TRBD1 is a possible D gene (6 bases). The CDR3 totals 11 residues. V shed 9 bases and J shed 3 bases, with 6 bases lying between them. Germline V CDR1 and CDR2: ENHRY, SYGVKD. In nucleotides, the CDR3 is TGTGCCATACAGGGTGGAAACACCATATATTTT. It is translated as CAIQGGNTIYF.

The V call is TRBV27, the J call TRBJ1-1; D remains ambiguous. V dropped 2 bases and J dropped 6 bases, with 10 bases sitting between them. The CDR3 has 13 residues. Looked up from germline, CDR1 is MNHEY and CDR2 is SMNVEV (reference sequence). DNA for the CDR3: TGTGCCAGCAGTTTAAATTCGGCAGCTGAAGCTTTCTTT. It codes for CASSLNSAAEAFF.

The chain carries TRBV19 and TRBJ1-5, with D hard to call. Trimming left V 5 bases short and J 6 bases short, with 17 bases between. The CDR3 has 15 amino acids. Germline V gives CDR1 LNHDA, CDR2 SQIVND (reference sequence). CDR3 nucleotides: TGTGCCAGTAGTCGGACCCCCGATCCCGGTCAGCCCCAGCATTTT. It codes for CASSRTPDPGQPQHF. The variable domain in full, completed from reference TRBV19 and TRBJ1-5, reads DGGITQSPKYLFRKEGQNVTLSCEQNLNHDAMYWYRQDPGQGLRLIYYSQIVNDFQKGDIAEGYSVSREKKESFPLTVTSAQKNPTAFYLCASSRTPDPGQPQHFGDGTRLSIL.

The rearrangement links TRBV27 to TRBJ2-1, with D possibly TRBD1 on 6 matching bases. The CDR3 sequence is 16 residues long. The germline CDR1 and CDR2 sequences are MNHEY and SMNVEV (reference sequence). V shed 6 bases and J shed 4 bases, with 19 bases lying between them. The CDR3 coding sequence is TGTGCCAGCAGCCTAACTGCCGGGACACCGTACAATGAGCAGTTCTTC. This sequence encodes CASSLTAGTPYNEQFF.

The gene calls are TRBV27 and TRBJ2-1, with 12 bases identical to TRBD2. After removal of 6 bases from V and 6 bases from J, the junction contained 3 bases not matched to a gene. The CDR3 spans 14 residues. Germline CDR1 reads MNHEY; CDR2 reads SMNVEV (reference sequence). This CDR3 is CASSWTSGANEQFF. The CDR3 DNA reads TGTGCCAGCAGCTGGACTAGCGGGGCCAATGAGCAGTTCTTC.

V is TRBV19 and J is TRBJ1-6; D ambiguous. The V end lost 0 bases, the J end lost 4 bases, and 7 bases lay between the germline ends. Germline assignment: CDR1 LNHDA and CDR2 SQIVND (reference sequence). The CDR3 is made up of 15 amino acids. The chain's CDR3 is CASSIDRIYNSPLHF. In DNA, the CDR3 is TGTGCCAGTAGTATAGACCGAATATATAATTCACCCCTCCACTTT.

This rearrangement joins TRBV10-3 to TRBJ2-3; D possibly corresponds to TRBD2 (6 bases). The ends were cut back, 7 bases at V and 1 base at J, with 12 bases in the middle. CDR1 is ENHRY and CDR2 is SYGVKD in the germline V gene. The CDR3 is made up of 14 amino acids. CDR3 DNA: TGTGCCATCAACGGGAGAGGGGGCACAGATACGCAGTATTTT. This translates into CAINGRGGTDTQYF.

The genes are TRBV7-9 and TRBJ2-7; D assignment may be TRBD1 or TRBD2 (5 bases each). The CDR3 is 13 amino acids. V was clipped by 3 bases and J by 2 bases, with 8 bases between them. Germline lookup yields CDR1 SEHNR and CDR2 FQNEAQ (reference sequence). The DNA for the CDR3 is TGTGCCAGCAGCTTGGGGACCACCTACGAGCAGTACTTC. It encodes CASSLGTTYEQYF. Based on the CDR3 plus reference TRBV7-9 and TRBJ2-7, the full variable domain is DTGVSQNPRHKITKRGQNVTFRCDPISEHNRLYWYRQTLGQGPEFLTYFQNEAQLEKSRLLSDRFSAERPKGSFSTLEIQRTEQGDSAMYLCASSLGTTYEQYFGPGTRLTVT.

This clone appeared a few times. The rearrangement links TRBV28 to TRBJ1-2; D might be TRBD1 (6 bases). This CDR3 is built from 15 residues. Trimming took 3 bases from V and 3 from J, leaving 14 bases between them. Germline CDR1 reads MDHEN; CDR2 reads SYDVKM. The CDR3 nucleotides are TGTGCCAGCAGTTTTGCAGGGAAGGGGGACTATGGCTACACCTTC. As protein: CASSFAGKGDYGYTF.

The chain joins TRBV5-1 to TRBJ1-1; 7 bases are a match to TRBD1. CDR1 is SGHRS, CDR2 YFSETQ, per germline. The CDR3 extends over 15 amino acids. The junction had 4 bases not matched to a gene; V was cut back by 1 base and J by 1 base. The CDR3 bases are TGCGCCAGCAGCTTGAATAGACAGGGGAACACTGAAGCTTTCTTT. Protein: CASSLNRQGNTEAFF.

CDR3 nucleotide sequence: TGTGCCAGCAGTCTCTCCCTAGAGGGTCAGCCCCAGCATTTT. Encoded protein: CASSLSLEGQPQHF. V is TRBV28 and J is TRBJ1-5; D call uncertain. CDR3 length equals 14 residues. Germline V gives CDR1 MDHEN, CDR2 SYDVKM. V gave up 5 bases and J gave up 6 bases, with 14 bases separating them.

This chain joins TRBV10-3 and TRBJ1-5; no clear D gene. Trimming took 3 bases from V and 9 from J, leaving 12 bases between them. Looked up from germline, CDR1 is ENHRY and CDR2 is SYGVKD. The CDR3 loop spans 13 amino acids. The CDR3 reads CAISETRDGPQHF. The CDR3 coding sequence is TGTGCCATCAGTGAAACGAGGGATGGGCCCCAGCATTTT.

The chain carries TRBV25-1 and TRBJ2-7, with D uncertain. CDR3 length equals 11 residues. V lost 4 bases and J lost 3, with 4 bases in between. Germline V gene data show CDR1 as MGHDK and CDR2 as SYGVNS. The CDR3 spells CASSAGYEQYF. CDR3 nucleotides: TGTGCCAGCAGTGCAGGCTACGAGCAGTACTTC.

The V and J genes are TRBV1 and TRBJ2-7; the table's TRBD1 call for D was not verified on the DNA. TRBV1 is classified as a pseudogene. The CDR3 is 16 residues long. In nucleotides, the CDR3 is TGCACCAGCAGCCAAGTCTCAGGGACAGCCTCCTACGAGCAGTACTTC. It encodes CTSSQVSGTASYEQYF.

The chain couples TRBV5-1 to TRBJ2-6; 9 nucleotides align to TRBD1. With V trimmed by 2 bases and J by 0 bases, 12 bases remained unmatched. Germline V gene sequence: CDR1 SGHRS, CDR2 YFSETQ. This CDR3 has 20 residues. The CDR3 here is CASSFLQGALGSSGANVLTF. The DNA of the CDR3 is TGCGCCAGCAGCTTCCTACAGGGGGCGCTGGGAAGCTCTGGGGCCAACGTCCTGACTTTC. Variable domain in full (rest from reference TRBV5-1 and TRBJ2-6): KAGVTQTPRYLIKTRGQQVTLSCSPISGHRSVSWYQQTPGQGLQFLFEYFSETQRNKGNFPGRFSGRQFSNSRSEMNVSTLELGDSALYLCASSFLQGALGSSGANVLTFGAGSRLTVL.

The chain joins TRBV6-5 to TRBJ1-5; a weak D match, TRBD1 (5 bases). The CDR3 is 15 residues long. Per germline, CDR1 MNHEY and CDR2 SVGAGI. The V end lost 7 bases, the J end lost 0 bases, and 13 bases lay between the germline ends. The CDR3 is CASTTKTVSNQPQHF. The CDR3 nucleotides read TGTGCCAGCACAACAAAGACAGTTAGCAATCAGCCCCAGCATTTT.

The chain uses TRBV19 and TRBJ2-3, with 7 bases identical to TRBD2. V lost 4 bases and J lost 1; bases outside the gene matches: 2. This CDR3 region has 14 residues. CDR1 is LNHDA and CDR2 is SQIVND in the germline V gene (reference sequence). CDR3 protein: CASSTAGRTDTQYF. CDR3 nucleotide sequence: TGTGCCAGTAGTACAGCGGGGCGCACAGATACGCAGTATTTT.

The chain is built from TRBV27 and TRBJ1-1; TRBD1 is a possible D gene (6 bases). V was pared by 8 bases and J by 3 bases, with 13 bases between. The CDR3 consists of 13 residues. Germline CDR1 reads MNHEY; CDR2 reads SMNVEV (reference sequence). CDR3 bases: TGTGCCAGCGGAAGATCAGGGGACACTGAAGCTTTCTTT. This encodes CASGRSGDTEAFF.

The rearrangement links TRBV19 to TRBJ1-5; D possibly corresponds to TRBD1 (5 bases). This CDR3 region has 16 residues. The V gene lost 10 bases and the J gene lost 6 bases, with 25 bases spanning the gap. CDR1 LNHDA and CDR2 SQIVND come from the germline V gene (reference sequence). The CDR3 nucleotides are TGTGCCACAAGGATATACGGTGGAGGGGATAGTCAGCCCCAGCATTTT. Its translation: CATRIYGGGDSQPQHF.

CDR3 in DNA: TGTGCCAGCAGCCGCGGACAGGAGTCGGAGCAGTACTTC. As protein: CASSRGQESEQYF. The chain recombines TRBV3-1 (or the pseudogene TRBV3-2) with TRBJ2-7; 7 nucleotides agree with TRBD1. The V segment lost 4 bases and the J segment 7 bases; nucleotides outside the gene matches: 7. Per the germline V gene, CDR1 is LGHDT and CDR2 is YNNKEL (reference sequence). The CDR3 contains 13 residues.

This rearrangement joins TRBV3-1 (or the pseudogene TRBV3-2) to TRBJ2-7, with D possibly being TRBD2 (5 bases). Germline CDR1 and CDR2: LGHDT and YNNKEL (reference sequence). CDR3 length: 17 amino acids. V was pared by 4 bases and J by 3 bases, with 22 bases between. The CDR3 protein is CASSLGSEATRYYEQYF. DNA for the CDR3: TGTGCCAGCAGCCTAGGCTCGGAGGCGACACGGTACTACGAGCAGTACTTC.

The genes are TRBV28 and TRBJ2-7; maybe TRBD1 (5 bases). V was cut by 6 bases and J by 1 base, with 16 bases left in between. The germline V gene encodes CDR1 MDHEN and CDR2 SYDVKM. This CDR3 spans 15 amino acids. CDR3: CASRPQGPLSYEQYF. In DNA form, the CDR3 reads TGTGCCAGCAGGCCCCAGGGTCCCCTGTCCTACGAGCAGTACTTC.